This T cell receptor beta chain appears in the sequencing data of a study of molecular identifiers for immune sequencing clone quantification. Whole-study results and caveats: In naive cells, under 1% of molecules belonged to clones above 20 RNA copies, against over 97% in effector cells. Highly expanded clone sizes could end up underestimated if a barcode were shared by identical TCR molecules. Spiked Jurkat TCR RNA equivalent to one cell was reportedly detectable in around 980,000 naive cells.

This clonotype was counted many times. As yet, its antigen is unknown. Germline CDR1 reads LNHDA; CDR2 reads SQIVND (reference sequence). The CDR3 spans 16 residues. After removal of 0 bases from V and 4 bases from J, the junction contained 8 bases not matched to a gene. Using its own MiXCR run on the PCR reads, TCRdb lists one record per CDR3 protein. The sample shows some 580,000 distinct CDR3 sequences, 25% of them seen only once. The rearrangement uses TRBV19 and TRBJ2-7, with 8 bases lining up with TRBD1. The TCR originated in a human donor in good health. Some libraries in this study had Jurkat cell RNA spiked in. The sample consisted of naive CD8+ T cells from blood, with Jurkat cell RNA spiked in. Noted subset: FACS-sorted CD8+CD4-CCR7+CD45RA+ naive T cells. CDR3 coding DNA: TGTGCCAGTAGTATAGACCTCCGGGACAGGAGTTACGAGCAGTACTTC. It codes for CASSIDLRDRSYEQYF.